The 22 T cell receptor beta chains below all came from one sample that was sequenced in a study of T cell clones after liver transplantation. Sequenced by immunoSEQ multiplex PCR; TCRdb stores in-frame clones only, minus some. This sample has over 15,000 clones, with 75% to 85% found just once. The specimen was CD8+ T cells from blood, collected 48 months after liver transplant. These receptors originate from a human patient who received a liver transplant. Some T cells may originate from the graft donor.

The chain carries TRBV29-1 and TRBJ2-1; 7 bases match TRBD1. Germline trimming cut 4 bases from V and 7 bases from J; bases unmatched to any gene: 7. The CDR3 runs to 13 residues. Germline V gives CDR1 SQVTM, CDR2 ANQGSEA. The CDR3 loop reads CSVVRGLSNEQFF. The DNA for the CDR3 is TGCAGCGTTGTGAGGGGGCTCAGTAATGAGCAGTTCTTC.

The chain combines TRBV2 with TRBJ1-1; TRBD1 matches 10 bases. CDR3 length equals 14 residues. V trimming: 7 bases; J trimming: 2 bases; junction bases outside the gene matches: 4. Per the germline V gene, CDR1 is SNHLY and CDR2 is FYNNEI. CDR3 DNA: TGTGCCAGCAAACAGACAGGGGGCAACACTGAAGCTTTCTTT. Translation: CASKQTGGNTEAFF.

Here the CDR3 reads CASSQGQEQYF. The CDR3 region has the DNA TGTGCCAGCAGCCAAGGACAGGAACAGTACTTC. The chain is built from TRBV7-9 and TRBJ2-7; 7 bases are shared with TRBD1. The J segment lost 10 bases and the V segment lost 5 bases, leaving 5 bases of the junction unmatched. CDR3 length equals 11 residues. Germline lookup yields CDR1 SEHNR and CDR2 FQNEAQ (reference sequence). Full variable domain (missing parts from reference TRBV7-9 and TRBJ2-7): DTGVSQNPRHKITKRGQNVTFRCDPISEHNRLYWYRQTLGQGPEFLTYFQNEAQLEKSRLLSDRFSAERPKGSFSTLEIQRTEQGDSAMYLCASSQGQEQYFGPGTRLTVT.

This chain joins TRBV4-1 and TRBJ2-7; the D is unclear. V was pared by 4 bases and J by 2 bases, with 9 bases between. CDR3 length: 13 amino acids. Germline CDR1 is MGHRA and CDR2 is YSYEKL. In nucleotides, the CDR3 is TGCGCCAGCAGCCCCCAGGTTGCCTACGAGCAGTACTTC. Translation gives CASSPQVAYEQYF.

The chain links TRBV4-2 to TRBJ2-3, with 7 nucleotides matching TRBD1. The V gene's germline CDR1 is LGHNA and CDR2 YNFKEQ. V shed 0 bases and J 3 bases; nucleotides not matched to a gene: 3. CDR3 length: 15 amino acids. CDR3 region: CASSQERQGTDTQYF. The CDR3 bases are TGTGCCAGCAGCCAAGAGCGACAGGGAACAGATACGCAGTATTTT.

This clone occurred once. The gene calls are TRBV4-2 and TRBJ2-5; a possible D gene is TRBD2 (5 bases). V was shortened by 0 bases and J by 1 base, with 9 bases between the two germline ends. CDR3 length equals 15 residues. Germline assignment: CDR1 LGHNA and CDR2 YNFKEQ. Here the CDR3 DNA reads TGTGCCAGCAGCCAAGAACTAGGCACCCAAGAGACCCAGTACTTC. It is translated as CASSQELGTQETQYF.

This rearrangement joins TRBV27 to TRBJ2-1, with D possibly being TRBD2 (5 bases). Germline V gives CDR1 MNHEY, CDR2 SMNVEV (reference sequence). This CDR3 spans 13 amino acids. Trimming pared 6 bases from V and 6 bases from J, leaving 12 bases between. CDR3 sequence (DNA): TGTGCCAGCAGCTCCCGGACTGGCAATGAGCAGTTCTTC. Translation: CASSSRTGNEQFF.

In nucleotides, the CDR3 is TGTGCCAGCAGCTTAGGGTCAGCTAGTGAGCAGTACTTC. This gives the protein CASSLGSASEQYF. This chain uses TRBV7-2 with TRBJ2-7; no firm D call. Germline loops: CDR1 SGHTA, CDR2 FQGNSA. V shed 1 base and J shed 7 bases, with 11 bases lying between them. The CDR3 runs to 13 residues.

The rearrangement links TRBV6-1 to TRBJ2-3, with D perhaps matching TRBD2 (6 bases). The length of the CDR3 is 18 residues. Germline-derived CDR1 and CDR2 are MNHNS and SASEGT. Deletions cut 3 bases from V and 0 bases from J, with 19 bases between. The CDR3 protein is CASSEGLEGTLSTDTQYF. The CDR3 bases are TGTGCCAGCAGTGAGGGTCTGGAGGGGACTTTAAGCACAGATACGCAGTATTTT.

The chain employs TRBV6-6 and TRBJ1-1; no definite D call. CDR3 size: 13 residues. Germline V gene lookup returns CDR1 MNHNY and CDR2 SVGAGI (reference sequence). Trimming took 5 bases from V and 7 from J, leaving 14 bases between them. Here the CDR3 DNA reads TGTGCCAGCAGTAAGGGATCGCAGGATGAAGCTTTCTTT. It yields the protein CASSKGSQDEAFF.

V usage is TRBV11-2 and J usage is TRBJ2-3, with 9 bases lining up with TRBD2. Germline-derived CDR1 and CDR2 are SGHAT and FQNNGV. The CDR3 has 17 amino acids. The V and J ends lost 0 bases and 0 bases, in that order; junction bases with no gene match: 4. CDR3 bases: TGTGCCAGCAGCTTAGAAGCGGGGGGCTCTAGCACAGATACGCAGTATTTT. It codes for CASSLEAGGSSTDTQYF.

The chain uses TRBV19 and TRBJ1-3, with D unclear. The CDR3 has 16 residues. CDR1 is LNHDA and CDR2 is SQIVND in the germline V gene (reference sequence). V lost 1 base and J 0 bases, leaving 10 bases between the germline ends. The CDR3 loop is CASSIVARGSGNTIYF. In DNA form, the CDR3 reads TGTGCCAGTAGTATAGTGGCCCGTGGCTCTGGAAACACCATATATTTT.

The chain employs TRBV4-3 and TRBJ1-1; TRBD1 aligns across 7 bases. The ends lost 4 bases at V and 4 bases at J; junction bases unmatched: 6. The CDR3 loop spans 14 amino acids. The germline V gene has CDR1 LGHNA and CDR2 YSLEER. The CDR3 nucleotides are TGCGCCAGCAGCCGGGGACAGTACCCCACTGAAGCTTTCTTT. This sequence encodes CASSRGQYPTEAFF.

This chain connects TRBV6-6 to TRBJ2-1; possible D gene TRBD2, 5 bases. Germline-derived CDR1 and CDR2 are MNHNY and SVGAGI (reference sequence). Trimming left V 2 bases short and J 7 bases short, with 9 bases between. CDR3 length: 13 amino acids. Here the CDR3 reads CASSYGSGNEQFF. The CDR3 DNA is TGTGCCAGCAGTTACGGTTCGGGGAATGAGCAGTTCTTC.

For the CDR3, the DNA is TGTGCCAGCAGCTTATCTGGACAGGGTCGGGGAGAGACCCAGTACTTC. Protein: CASSLSGQGRGETQYF. The chain recombines TRBV11-2 with TRBJ2-5; 8 bases line up with TRBD1. V shed 2 bases and J 4 bases; nucleotides not matched to a gene: 9. The germline V gene has CDR1 SGHAT and CDR2 FQNNGV. The CDR3 runs 16 residues.

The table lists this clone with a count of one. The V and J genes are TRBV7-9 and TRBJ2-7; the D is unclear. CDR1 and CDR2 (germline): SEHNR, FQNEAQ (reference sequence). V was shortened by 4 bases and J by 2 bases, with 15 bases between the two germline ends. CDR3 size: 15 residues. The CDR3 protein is CASSSDLHDAYEQYF. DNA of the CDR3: TGTGCCAGCAGCTCAGACCTTCACGACGCCTACGAGCAGTACTTC.

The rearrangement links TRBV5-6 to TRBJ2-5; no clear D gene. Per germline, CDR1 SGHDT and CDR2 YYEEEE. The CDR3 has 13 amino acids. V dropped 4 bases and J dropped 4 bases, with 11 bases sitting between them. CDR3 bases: TGTGCCAGCAGCGTATATATGGCAGAGACCCAGTACTTC. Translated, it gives CASSVYMAETQYF.

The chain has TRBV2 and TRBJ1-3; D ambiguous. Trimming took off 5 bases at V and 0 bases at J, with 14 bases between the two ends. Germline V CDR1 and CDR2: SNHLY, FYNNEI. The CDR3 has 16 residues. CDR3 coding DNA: TGTGCCAGCAGTCGCTCCGGGAGTCGCTCTGGAAACACCATATATTTT. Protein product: CASSRSGSRSGNTIYF.

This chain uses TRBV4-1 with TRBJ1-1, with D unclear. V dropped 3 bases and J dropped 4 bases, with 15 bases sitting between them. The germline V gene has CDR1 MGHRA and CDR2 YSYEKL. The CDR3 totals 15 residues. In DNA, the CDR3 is TGCGCCAGCAGCCATCCCGGCTGGGGTTTCACTGAAGCTTTCTTT. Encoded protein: CASSHPGWGFTEAFF.

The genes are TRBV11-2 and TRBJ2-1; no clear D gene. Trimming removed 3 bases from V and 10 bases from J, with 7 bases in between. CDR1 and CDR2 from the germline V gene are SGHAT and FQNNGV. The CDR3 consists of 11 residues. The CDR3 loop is CASSFSDEQFF. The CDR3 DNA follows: TGTGCCAGCAGCTTTTCCGACGAGCAGTTCTTC. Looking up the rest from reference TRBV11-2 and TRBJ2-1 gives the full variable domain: EAGVAQSPRYKIIEKRQSVAFWCNPISGHATLYWYQQILGQGPKLLIQFQNNGVVDDSQLPKDRFSAERLKGVDSTLKIQPAKLEDSAVYLCASSFSDEQFFGPGTRLTVL.

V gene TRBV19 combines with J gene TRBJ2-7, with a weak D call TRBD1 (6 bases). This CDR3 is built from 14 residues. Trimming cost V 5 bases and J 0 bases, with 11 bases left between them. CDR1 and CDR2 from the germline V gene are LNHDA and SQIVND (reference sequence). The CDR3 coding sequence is TGTGCCAGTAGTCCTCGACAGGACTCCTACGAGCAGTACTTC. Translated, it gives CASSPRQDSYEQYF.

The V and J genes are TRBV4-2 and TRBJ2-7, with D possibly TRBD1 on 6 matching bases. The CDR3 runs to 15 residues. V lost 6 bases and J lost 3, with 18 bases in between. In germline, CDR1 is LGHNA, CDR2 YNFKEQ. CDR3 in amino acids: CASSPLTGPGYEQYF. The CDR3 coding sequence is TGTGCCAGCAGTCCCCTTACAGGGCCGGGCTACGAGCAGTACTTC.